One sample yielded the 17 T cell receptor beta chains listed below, sequenced in a study of CD4+ T cells in melanoma. Only in-frame clones appear in the TCRdb table, and some are missing; sequencing was by immunoSEQ multiplex PCR. The sample records more than 20,000 clones, over 75% being singletons. The specimen was cells from a culture (not recorded whether cultured in vitro). The receptors originated from a human donor with melanoma.

The DNA of the CDR3 is TGTGCCAGCAAAGGGGGGCTAGGCGACACCGGGGAGCTGTTTTTT. Translating it yields CASKGGLGDTGELFF. The gene calls are TRBV6-6 and TRBJ2-2; D assignment may be TRBD1 or TRBD2 (6 bases each). The germline gives CDR1 MNHNY, CDR2 SVGAGI (reference sequence). V was clipped by 7 bases and J by 3 bases, with 15 bases between them. The CDR3 loop spans 15 amino acids.

This clone was seen only a few times. The rearrangement links TRBV6-1 to TRBJ1-6; 12 nucleotides match TRBD1. CDR3 length: 15 amino acids. Losses at the gene ends were 5 bases for V and 11 bases for J; bases not matched to a gene: 7. Germline V gene lookup returns CDR1 MNHNS and CDR2 SASEGT. The CDR3 is CASSRGGTGGPPLHF. CDR3 nucleotides: TGTGCCAGCAGTCGGGGGGGGACAGGGGGCCCACCCCTCCACTTT.

This chain connects TRBV4-2 to TRBJ2-1, with D unresolved. Between the trimmed V and J ends, which lost 1 base and 7 bases, there was a span of 8 bases. Germline V gives CDR1 LGHNA, CDR2 YNFKEQ. The CDR3 extends over 13 amino acids. The CDR3, as DNA: TGTGCCAGCAGCCAAGTACGAAAGAATGAGCAGTTCTTC. It translates to CASSQVRKNEQFF.

This chain uses TRBV30 with TRBJ2-5, with unresolved D. The V end lost 5 bases, the J end lost 11 bases, and 15 bases lay between the germline ends. Per germline, CDR1 GTSNPN and CDR2 SVGIG (reference sequence). The CDR3 has 11 amino acids. CDR3 sequence reads: CAWLTKGKQYF. CDR3 sequence (DNA): TGTGCCTGGCTGACAAAGGGAAAGCAGTACTTC. The full variable domain, rest sourced from reference TRBV30 and TRBJ2-5, is SQTIHQWPATLVQPVGSPLSLECTVEGTSNPNLYWYRQAAGRGLQLLFYSVGIGQISSEVPQNLSASRPQDRQFILSSKKLLLSDSGFYLCAWLTKGKQYFGPGTRLLVL.

This clone was observed a single time. V usage is TRBV4-1 and J usage is TRBJ1-2, with unresolved D. Germline V gene sequence: CDR1 MGHRA, CDR2 YSYEKL. This CDR3 spans 13 amino acids. V dropped 4 bases and J dropped 4 bases, with 10 bases sitting between them. The CDR3 DNA follows: TGCGCCAGCAGCCCCGGCGGGCCCTATGGCTACACCTTC. Its translation: CASSPGGPYGYTF.

V usage is TRBV7-8 and J usage is TRBJ2-3; maybe TRBD2 (7 bases). CDR3 size: 16 residues. Trimming took 5 bases from V and 0 from J, leaving 15 bases between them. Germline V lookup: CDR1 SGHVS, CDR2 FQNEAQ. CDR3 sequence reads: CASSRRAGASTDTQYF. The CDR3 DNA reads as TGTGCCAGCAGCCGCCGGGCGGGGGCAAGCACAGATACGCAGTATTTT. Variable domain in full (rest from reference TRBV7-8 and TRBJ2-3): GAGVSQSPRYKVAKRGQDVALRCDPISGHVSLFWYQQALGQGPEFLTYFQNEAQLDKSGLPSDRFFAERPEGSVSTLKIQRTQQEDSAVYLCASSRRAGASTDTQYFGPGTRLTVL.

This clone has a handful of counts. The chain joins TRBV6-1 to TRBJ2-7, with 9 bases fitting TRBD1. CDR1 is MNHNS and CDR2 is SASEGT in the germline V gene. CDR3 length: 16 residues. V lost 3 bases, J lost 2 bases, and 8 bases stayed unmatched. CDR3 nucleotides: TGTGCCAGCAGTGACCGCGGACAGGGGTTCACCTACGAGCAGTACTTC. Translating gives CASSDRGQGFTYEQYF.

The chain carries TRBV5-1 and TRBJ2-5; 10 bases align to TRBD2. The J segment lost 3 bases and the V segment lost 1 base, leaving 12 bases of the junction unmatched. Germline CDR1 SGHRS, CDR2 YFSETQ. The CDR3 sequence is 18 residues long. This chain's CDR3 is CASSLRPSGGLGEETQYF. CDR3 DNA: TGCGCCAGCAGCTTGAGGCCTAGCGGGGGTCTCGGAGAAGAGACCCAGTACTTC.

V gene TRBV6-1 combines with J gene TRBJ1-4, with no clear D. The length of the CDR3 is 14 residues. V lost 2 bases to trimming and J lost 4 bases, with 8 bases between them. Germline V CDR1 and CDR2: MNHNS, SASEGT. CDR3 protein: CASSEWHYNEKLFF. The CDR3 DNA is TGTGCCAGCAGTGAATGGCACTATAATGAAAAACTGTTTTTT.

This sequence joins TRBV7-3 and TRBJ1-1; D is unclear. CDR1 SGHTA and CDR2 FQGTGA come from the germline V gene. The CDR3 length is 13 residues. V was cut by 5 bases and J by 4 bases, with 11 bases left in between. CDR3 region: CASSRRDGTEAFF. The CDR3 DNA is TGTGCCAGCAGCCGAAGAGACGGCACTGAAGCTTTCTTT. Filled out from reference TRBV7-3 and TRBJ1-1, the complete variable domain reads GAGVSQTPSNKVTEKGKYVELRCDPISGHTALYWYRQSLGQGPEFLIYFQGTGAADDSGLPNDRFFAVRPEGSVSTLKIQRTERGDSAVYLCASSRRDGTEAFFGQGTRLTVV.

The chain recombines TRBV5-1 with TRBJ2-7, with 12 bases identical to TRBD1. CDR3 length equals 15 residues. CDR1 and CDR2 from the germline V gene are SGHRS and YFSETQ. V was pared by 4 bases and J by 9 bases, with 11 bases of the junction left unmatched. CDR3 loop: CASSPGTGGDWVQYF. DNA of the CDR3: TGCGCCAGCAGCCCGGGGACAGGGGGCGATTGGGTGCAGTACTTC.

The chain joins TRBV7-6 to TRBJ1-1; 7 positions match TRBD1. Germline V gene lookup returns CDR1 SGHVS and CDR2 FNYEAQ. The CDR3 consists of 15 residues. The V and J ends lost 3 bases and 4 bases, in that order; junction bases with no gene match: 8. The CDR3 is CASSLGARGITEAFF. The CDR3 nucleotides are TGTGCCAGCAGCTTGGGGGCCAGGGGGATCACTGAAGCTTTCTTT. Using reference TRBV7-6 and TRBJ1-1 for the parts outside the CDR3, the full variable domain is GAGVSQSPRYKVTKRGQDVALRCDPISGHVSLYWYRQALGQGPEFLTYFNYEAQQDKSGLPNDRFSAERPEGSISTLTIQRTEQRDSAMYRCASSLGARGITEAFFGQGTRLTVV.

DNA of the CDR3: TGTGCCAGCAGCATAAGGCTACAGGGGGCCCCCGACGAGCAGTACTTC. Protein sequence: CASSIRLQGAPDEQYF. The chain links TRBV21-1 to TRBJ2-7; the D call in the table, TRBD1, was not verified against the DNA. TRBV21-1 represents a pseudogene. The CDR3 length is 16 residues.

J is TRBJ1-1 and V is TRBV5-1, with TRBD1 as a possible D gene (5 bases). CDR3 length equals 14 residues. Germline loops: CDR1 SGHRS, CDR2 YFSETQ. Trimming removed 3 bases from V and 6 bases from J, with 15 bases in between. This CDR3 reads CASSYGDPLAEAFF. CDR3 in DNA: TGCGCCAGCAGCTACGGGGACCCCCTCGCTGAAGCTTTCTTT.

The chain combines TRBV6-1 with TRBJ1-3, with D hard to call. Trimming pared 7 bases from V and 0 bases from J, leaving 7 bases between. CDR3 length equals 13 residues. Germline-derived CDR1 and CDR2 are MNHNS and SASEGT. Written as DNA, the CDR3 is TGTGCCAGCACGCAGCTCTCTGGAAACACCATATATTTT. Protein product: CASTQLSGNTIYF.

V usage is TRBV6-1 and J usage is TRBJ2-3, with TRBD1 matching over 11 bases. V dropped 8 bases and J dropped 3; count of bases not matched to a gene: 1. This CDR3 spans 13 amino acids. Germline V gives CDR1 MNHNS, CDR2 SASEGT. CDR3 nucleotides: TGTGCCAGCGGGGACAGGGGGACAGATACGCAGTATTTT. Translation gives CASGDRGTDTQYF.

This chain joins TRBV11-3 and TRBJ2-7, with D maybe TRBD1 (5 bases). Trimming shortened V by 6 bases and J by 6 bases, and 12 bases separated the two germline ends. This CDR3 is built from 12 residues. The germline gives CDR1 SGHNT, CDR2 YENEEA. The CDR3 nucleotides read TGTGCCAGCAGGATTTGGACAATCGAGCAGTACTTC. Encoded protein: CASRIWTIEQYF.